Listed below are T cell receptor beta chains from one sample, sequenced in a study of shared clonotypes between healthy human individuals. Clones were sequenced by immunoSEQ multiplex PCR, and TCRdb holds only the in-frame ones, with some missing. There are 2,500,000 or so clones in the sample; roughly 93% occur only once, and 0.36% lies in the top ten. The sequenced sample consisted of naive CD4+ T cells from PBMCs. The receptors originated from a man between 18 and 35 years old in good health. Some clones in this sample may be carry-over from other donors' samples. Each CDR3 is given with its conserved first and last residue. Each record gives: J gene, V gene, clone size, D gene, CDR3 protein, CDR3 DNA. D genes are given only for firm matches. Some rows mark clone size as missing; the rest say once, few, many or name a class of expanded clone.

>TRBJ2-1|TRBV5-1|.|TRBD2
CASSLGLAGGKDYNEQFF
TGCGCCAGCAGCCTGGGACTAGCGGGAGGGAAGGACTACAATGAGCAGTTCTTC
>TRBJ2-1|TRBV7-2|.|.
CASSLQTGSSYNEQFF
TGTGCCAGCAGCCTGCAGACAGGCAGCTCCTACAATGAGCAGTTCTTC
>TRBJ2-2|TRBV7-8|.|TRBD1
CASSFRDRGASNTGELFF
TGTGCCAGCAGCTTCCGGGACAGGGGGGCGTCGAACACCGGGGAGCTGTTTTTT
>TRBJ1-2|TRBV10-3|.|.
CAISEPTALGYTF
TGTGCCATCAGTGAACCGACGGCGCTCGGCTACACCTTC
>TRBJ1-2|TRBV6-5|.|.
CASSYSSGRVHGYTF
TGTGCCAGCAGTTACTCGTCGGGCAGGGTGCACGGCTACACCTTC
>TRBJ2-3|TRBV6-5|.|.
CASKGIDTQYF
TGTGCCAGCAAGGGGATAGATACGCAGTATTTT
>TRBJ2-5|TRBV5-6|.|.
CASSSRETQYF
TGTGCCAGCAGCTCTAGGGAGACCCAGTACTTC
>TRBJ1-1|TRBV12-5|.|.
CASGLVGARLAFF
TGTGCTAGTGGTTTGGTTGGCGCGAGATTGGCTTTCTTT
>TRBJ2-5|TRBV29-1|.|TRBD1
CSSDQGAGETQYF
TGCAGCTCGGACCAGGGGGCCGGGGAGACCCAGTACTTC
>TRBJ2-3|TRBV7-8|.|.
CASSLGSRGDTQYF
TGTGCCAGCAGCTTAGGTTCGAGGGGGGATACGCAGTATTTT
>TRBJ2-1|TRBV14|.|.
CASRGQRGDSLLSYNEQFF
TGTGCCAGCAGGGGCCAAAGAGGAGACAGTCTACTTTCCTACAATGAGCAGTTCTTC
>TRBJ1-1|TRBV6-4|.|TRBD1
CASSDGTGRTEAFF
TGTGCCAGCAGTGACGGGACAGGGCGAACTGAAGCTTTCTTT
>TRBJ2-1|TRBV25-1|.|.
CASPKRDNYNGQFF
TGTGCCAGCCCGAAGAGGGACAACTACAATGGGCAGTTCTTC
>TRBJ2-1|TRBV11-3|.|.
CASSSRGGDEQFF
TGTGCCAGCAGCTCTAGGGGTGGGGATGAGCAGTTCTTC
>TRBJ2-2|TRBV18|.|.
CASSPQRSNTGELFF
TGTGCCAGCTCACCACAACGGTCTAACACCGGGGAGCTGTTTTTT
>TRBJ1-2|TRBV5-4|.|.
CASRPGGDGYGYTF
TGTGCCAGCAGACCGGGGGGGGACGGCTATGGCTACACCTTC
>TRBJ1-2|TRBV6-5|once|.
CASSYSFRGDYGYTF
TGTGCCAGCAGTTACTCTTTCAGGGGAGACTATGGCTACACCTTC
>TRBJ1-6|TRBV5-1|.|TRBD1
CASRTDRGGSPLHF
TGCGCCAGCAGGACCGACAGGGGCGGTTCACCCCTCCACTTT
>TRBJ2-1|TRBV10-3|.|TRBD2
CATGGLANNEQFF
TGTGCCACCGGGGGACTAGCGAATAATGAGCAGTTCTTC
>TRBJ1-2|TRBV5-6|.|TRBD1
CASSLTGGKYGYTF
TGTGCCAGCAGCTTGACAGGGGGGAAGTATGGCTACACCTTC
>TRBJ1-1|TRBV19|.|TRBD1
CASSPADRGKTEAFF
TGTGCCAGTAGTCCCGCGGACAGGGGAAAGACTGAAGCTTTCTTT
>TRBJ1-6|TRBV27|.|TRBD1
CASRLDRERSPLHF
TGTGCCAGCAGATTAGACAGGGAACGCTCACCCCTCCACTTT
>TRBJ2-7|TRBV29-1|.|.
CSVGKAEGEGPPPYEQYF
TGCAGCGTTGGGAAGGCGGAGGGGGAAGGACCACCTCCTTACGAGCAGTACTTC
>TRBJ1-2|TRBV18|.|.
CASSPGLEYTF
TGTGCCAGCTCACCAGGGCTGGAGTACACCTTC
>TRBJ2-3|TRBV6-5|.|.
CAAGTSGTRADTQYF
TGTGCCGCCGGGACAAGCGGAACCCGGGCAGATACGCAGTATTTT
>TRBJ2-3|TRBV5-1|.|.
CASSWGGGSVPTDTQYF
TGCGCCAGCAGCTGGGGGGGCGGCTCCGTCCCCACAGATACGCAGTATTTT
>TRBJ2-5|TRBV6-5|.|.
CASSYARGRETQYF
TGTGCCAGCAGTTATGCACGGGGTCGAGAGACCCAGTACTTC
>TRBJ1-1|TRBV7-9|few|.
CASSSTMNTEAFF
TGTGCCAGCAGTTCCACTATGAACACTGAAGCTTTCTTT
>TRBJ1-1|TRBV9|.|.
CASSVGLPMNTEAFF
TGTGCCAGCAGCGTGGGACTGCCCATGAACACTGAAGCTTTCTTT
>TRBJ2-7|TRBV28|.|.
CASSLPAYEQYF
TGTGCCAGCAGTTTACCCGCATACGAGCAGTACTTC
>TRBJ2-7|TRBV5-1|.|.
CASKPQGGLYEQYF
TGCGCCAGCAAGCCGCAGGGGGGACTCTACGAGCAGTACTTC
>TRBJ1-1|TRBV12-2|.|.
CASRLAWIGDTEAFF
TGTGCAAGTCGCTTAGCTTGGATTGGGGACACTGAAGCTTTCTTT
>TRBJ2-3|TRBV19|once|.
CASSPSDIDTDTQYF
TGTGCCAGTAGTCCTTCGGACATCGACACAGATACGCAGTATTTT
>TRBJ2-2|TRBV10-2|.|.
CASKSGQGLSGELFF
TGCGCCAGCAAATCGGGGCAGGGTCTGTCCGGGGAGCTGTTTTTT
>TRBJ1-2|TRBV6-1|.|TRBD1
CASSVRDRAGYTF
TGTGCCAGCAGTGTCCGGGACAGGGCTGGCTACACCTTC
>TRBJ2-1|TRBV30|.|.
CAWSEGNEQFF
TGTGCCTGGAGCGAGGGCAATGAGCAGTTCTTC
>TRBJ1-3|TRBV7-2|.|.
CASSLGAAGNTIYF
TGTGCCAGCAGCTTGGGGGCCGCCGGAAACACCATATATTTT
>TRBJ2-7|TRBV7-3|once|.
CASSPGAGEYEQYF
TGTGCCAGCAGTCCTGGGGCAGGGGAATACGAGCAGTACTTC
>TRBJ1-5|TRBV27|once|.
CASSFSGVSQPQHF
TGTGCCAGCAGTTTTTCTGGGGTGAGCCAGCCCCAGCATTTT
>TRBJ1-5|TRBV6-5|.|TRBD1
CASSYRDRNQPQHF
TGTGCCAGCAGTTACCGGGACAGAAATCAGCCCCAGCATTTT
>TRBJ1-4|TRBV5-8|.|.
CASSLGPPTNEKLFF
TGTGCCAGCAGCTTGGGACCTCCAACTAATGAAAAACTGTTTTTT
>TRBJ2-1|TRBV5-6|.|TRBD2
CASSLRGTSGQNEQFF
TGTGCCAGCAGCTTAAGAGGGACTAGCGGGCAGAATGAGCAGTTCTTC
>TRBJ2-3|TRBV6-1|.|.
CASSASTGADTQYF
TGTGCCAGCAGTGCTTCGACAGGAGCAGATACGCAGTATTTT
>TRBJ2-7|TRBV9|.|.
CASSLSPGLGYEQYF
TGTGCCAGCAGCCTAAGTCCGGGGCTTGGCTACGAGCAGTACTTC
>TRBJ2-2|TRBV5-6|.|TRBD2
CASSLRLAGVYTGELFF
TGTGCCAGCAGCTTGAGGCTAGCGGGGGTTTACACCGGGGAGCTGTTTTTT
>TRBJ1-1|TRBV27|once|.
CASSYWRDTEAFF
TGTGCCAGCAGTTATTGGAGAGACACTGAAGCTTTCTTT
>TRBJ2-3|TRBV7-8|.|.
CASSPDVYTDTQYF
TGTGCCAGCAGCCCGGACGTATACACGGATACGCAGTATTTT
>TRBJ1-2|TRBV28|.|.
CASSSNSEGYTF
TGTGCCAGCAGTTCCAACTCGGAGGGCTACACCTTC
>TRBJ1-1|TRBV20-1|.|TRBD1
CSLDRETEAFF
TGCAGTTTAGACAGGGAAACTGAAGCTTTCTTT
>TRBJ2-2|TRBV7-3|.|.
CASSLYQGSTGELFF
TGTGCCAGCAGCCTGTATCAGGGATCCACCGGGGAGCTGTTTTTT
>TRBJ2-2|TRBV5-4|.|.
CASSSQGRTGELFF
TGTGCCAGCAGCTCACAGGGGAGGACCGGGGAGCTGTTTTTT
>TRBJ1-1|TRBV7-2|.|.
CASSLAGTGAEAFF
TGTGCCAGCAGCTTAGCAGGGACCGGCGCTGAAGCTTTCTTT